The T cell receptor (beta chain) described here comes from a study of cytomegalovirus exposure and HLA in healthy donors (dated by TCRdb to about 2017). For context, the study as a whole: In an earlier analysis of under 600 of the donors, around 300 Gb of sequence data and 90 million to 120 million unique TCR beta sequences from about 180 million T cells were reported. About 300 gigabases of sequencing data and approximately 92 million unique TCR sequences made up an early release that covered about 640 HLA-typed donors. Among the roughly 400 genotyped donors, around 81% belonged to the genetic ancestry cluster associated with self-reported Caucasian donors. The aim of the study was to test whether cataloging public T cell receptors could identify signatures of past pathogen exposure. The study used immunosequencing to profile the T cell repertoires of some 600 subjects and linked those repertoires to cytomegalovirus serostatus. Besides the first cohort of under 700 subjects, a separate validation cohort made up of over 95 different subjects was used. The study combined high-throughput TCR immunosequencing, statistical association of individual TCRs with disease status, and machine learning to predict cytomegalovirus infection status. In a later analysis, previously published TCR beta repertoires from about 640 donors were re-analyzed and high-resolution HLA genotyping was added so that TCR occurrence patterns could be studied. In the later analysis, no new phenotypic data were used to find candidate immune exposures; instead, reliance was placed on TCR beta sequences and their occurrence across donors. An earlier analysis of approximately 630 of the donors applied high-throughput TCR beta sequencing to assess whether each TCR beta V gene segment acted as functional or pseudogenic. Donor age, sex, ethnicity and CMV serostatus were collected together with the repertoire data. A later genetic analysis used genome-wide SNP genotypes for about three fifths of the 666 donors, treating that subset as a discovery cohort. All discovery cohort repertoires had been generated on a single sequencing platform. Both class I and class II loci were covered by HLA typing, at four-digit resolution. The number of donors typed differed by locus, with about 620-630 for A, B, C, DRB1 and DQB1, roughly 520 for DQA1, 600 to 610 for DPA1, and under 490 for DPB1. Five DR-DQ haplotypes were handled as single units for association and clustering because linkage in the cohort was strong. Among 398 genotyped donors of the cohort, an average of approximately 220,000 unique TCR beta nucleotide sequences was sequenced per donor, of which about 18% were non-productive. Here is what the overall study found, with its caveats: The classifier was reported to diagnose cytomegalovirus status with high specificity and sensitivity in both the original and validation cohorts. In a later analysis, TCR association rates were found to vary across HLA loci, with the most associated TCRs seen for DRB1 alleles and the fewest for HLA-C alleles. Because counts were too low, more than 15 rarely observed V segments, including chromosome 9 orphons, were excluded from the earlier analysis of 587 of the donors. According to a later analysis, most CMV-associated TCR beta chains appeared to be HLA-restricted, and the HLA associations seemed to be driven largely by CMV exposure. At a false discovery rate of 0.05, a later analysis linked about 17,000 TCR beta sequences to specific HLA alleles. The authors suggested that the approach could potentially be generalized to other disease states and immunological phenotypes. HLA typing was unavailable for some donors at each locus, so association tests used only the typed subset. When HLA alleles, especially DR and DQ, strongly co-occurred, attributing TCR associations to individual alleles was difficult. In a later genetic analysis, a missense DCLRE1C variant was associated with V-gene and J-gene trimming of TCR beta chains, and the association was replicated in an independent cohort. The only immune exposure information available for the cohort was CMV serostatus. Linkage disequilibrium might explain the correlated functional status among segregating V segments, but an unknown experimental factor could not be excluded. Most TCR sequences were observed very rarely across donors, whereas some public TCRs were present in many individuals. Compared with equally common non-associated chains, HLA-associated TCR beta chains in a later analysis were more clonally expanded and had lower generation probabilities. In an earlier analysis of around 600 of the donors, most TCR beta V segments appeared in productive rearrangements about 87% or about 30% of the time, broadly matching IMGT annotations. This cohort had only TCR beta chains sequenced, and the lack of alpha or paired-chain data limited which features could be detected. In a later genetic analysis, fewer N-insertions in productive TCRs were reported among donors in an Asian-associated ancestry cluster than the approximately 670-donor mean. The study listed 164 TCR beta chains as associated with cytomegalovirus. In vitro tests confirmed that a few of the cytomegalovirus-associated TCR beta chains recognize cytomegalovirus antigens. The presence/absence analyses assumed that sequencing depth was roughly uniform across donors, and that assumption may not be true. The sequencing pipeline was judged likely to have produced a cluster of highly shared sequence variants as a technical artifact. In a later analysis, several top co-occurrence clusters were reported to appear linked to parvovirus B19, influenza, CMV and Epstein-Barr virus. The 87-base-pair reads could not distinguish some IMGT-functional V segments, including TRBV6-2 and TRBV6-3, so those segments were excluded. A further reported finding was that TCR beta sequences accurately predicted the HLA-A and HLA-B alleles for most subjects in the first cohort.

Library creation used the immunoSEQ multiplex PCR assay. For the multiplex PCR, a mixture combining 60 forward primers for TCR Vbeta segments and 13 reverse primers for TCR Jbeta segments was used. Amplification of the CDR3 region of rearranged TCR beta genes was performed with a multiplex PCR assay on genomic DNA. The Illumina HiSeq System was used to sequence the amplified TCR beta libraries as 87-base-pair reads. Per the source publication's procedure: A later analysis tallied roughly 78 million unique TCR beta chains across the 700 or so repertoires, and around 10 million of those chains were shared by two or more donors. To remove PCR and sequencing errors, raw reads were error-corrected and collapsed into unique sequences using a nearest-neighbor algorithm that merged closely related sequences. Alignment of CDR3 sequences to IMGT reference sequences was used to assign V, D and J gene segments. For a sequence to be retained, a match of at least six nucleotides was required to both a V gene segment and a J gene segment. Rearrangements were classified as productive when the CDR3 lacked stop codons and remained in frame with V and J, and all other rearrangements were classified as non-productive. Following IMGT convention, CDR3 was defined as the stretch from the second conserved V-encoded cysteine up to the conserved J-encoded phenylalanine. The earlier analysis of 550 to 650 of the donors excluded any sequence lacking an unambiguous match to a single V gene segment. In an earlier analysis of several hundred of the donors, V segments were called functional above 56.7% productive rearrangements and were called segregating when the between-donor standard deviation exceeded 5%. A statistical classification framework was developed to diagnose cytomegalovirus status using the catalog of TCR beta chain sequences. A later analysis assigned V and J genes by comparing TCR nucleotide sequences with IMGT/GENE-DB human TR gene sequences. In a later analysis, CDR3 sequences and most-parsimonious VDJ recombination scenarios were assigned using the TCRdist pipeline. In a later analysis, every TCR beta chain was defined by the combination of its CDR3 amino acid sequence and its V-gene family, and reads without a unique V-gene family were dropped. To address suspected cross-contamination and a sequencing artifact, a later analysis removed over 500 highly shared, low-generation-probability nucleotide sequences. For each public chain, a later analysis derived a clonal expansion index from normalized ranks of inferred template counts within each repertoire. Generation probabilities in a later analysis came from a VDJ recombination model fitted to out-of-frame rearrangements, and those results were checked against IGoR. In a later analysis, hypergeometric tests were used to score TCR-TCR, TCR-HLA and TCR-CMV co-occurrence, with a repertoire-size bias correction applied to TCR pairs. False discovery rates were estimated in a later analysis by permuting HLA or CMV assignments 20 times. In a later analysis, co-occurring TCRs were grouped with DBSCAN, and TCRdist sequence similarity was added when clustering was performed within HLA-allele-positive subsets. Repertoires with fewer than 30,000 or more than 120,000 public chains were left out of co-occurrence clustering, as were five repertoires with anomalous nucleotide sharing. TCRdb mirrors the immuneACCESS table, restricted to in-frame sequences. Some clones are absent from its copies; in checked studies, under half trace to an unresolved V gene, and the reason for the others is unknown. The V and J calls and clone size come from that table; D and trimming were worked out from the DNA. The sample data list more than 95,000 clones, and roughly four fifths of these were observed just once. About 4% of the sample belongs to the ten largest clones.

In total, approximately 690 healthy bone marrow donors made up the cohort. At the time of sampling, every cohort member was nominally healthy, though immune exposures that went unrecorded were likely present. The donor was CMV seropositive and belonged to the group of around 300 seropositive cohort members. Every donor gave a peripheral blood sample, and the peripheral blood mononuclear cells from that sample were used for TCR beta sequencing. Genomic DNA extraction from the blood cell samples was performed with the Qiagen DNeasy Blood Extraction Kit. Trimming at the junction amounts to 8 bases on V and 5 bases on J, and the germline ends lie 9 bases apart. The germline V gene gives CDR1 as SQVTM and CDR2 as ANQGSEA. The CDR3 runs 10 amino acids, cysteine and phenylalanine included. Only CDR3 DNA remains: 30 bases, in frame from the first base. A word on this clone: Its binding antigen is unknown. No per-base quality is available; no much larger clone lies one base away.

The chain joins TRBV29-1 to TRBJ2-5; a tentative D call is TRBD1 (5 bases match). This sequence originates from a woman in her forties or fifties in good health and CMV-seropositive. Sequenced: PBMCs. The sequence in DNA is TGCAGCACAGGAGAGGAGACCCAGTACTTC. Translated, it gives CSTGEETQYF.